This TCR beta chain was documented in a study of control samples from healthy donors and cancer patients. Unmatched junction bases numbered 6, after V lost 7 bases and J lost 4 bases. Germline CDR1 and CDR2: LNHDA and SQIVND (reference sequence). CDR3 length: 14 amino acids. Assay used: immunoSEQ multiplex PCR; TCRdb lists only in-frame clones, some missing. The table lists 90,000 to 110,000 clones, roughly 91% of them singletons. The sample taken for sequencing was blood. V and J are TRBV19 and TRBJ2-1, with TRBD2 matching over 8 bases. This clonotype was sampled from a woman between 50 and 59 years old in good health. The CDR3 region is CASNFLAGYNEQFF. In DNA, the CDR3 is TGTGCCAGTAACTTTCTAGCGGGTTACAATGAGCAGTTCTTC.